Described below is a single T cell receptor beta chain sequence and its context. Its antigen is not yet known. Per-nucleotide qualities are absent, and no much larger clonotype sits a single base away. Other DNA variants within this sample encode the same CDR3. The data derive from a study of shared clonotypes between healthy human individuals (dated by TCRdb to the early 2020s). About the study as a whole: A couple of women and three men aged 18 to 49 years were included in the cohort. Leukapheresis yielded between about 0.8 and 8.9 billion PBMCs per donor. To increase sequencing depth and limit assay-specific biases, TCR repertoire library preparation and sequencing were carried out by different laboratories using diverse techniques. The study deeply sequenced blood TCR repertoires of about five healthy adults to estimate repertoire size and the extent of clonotype sharing between individuals. For each donor, CD4 naive and CD4 memory were each run on three plates, CD8 naive on two plates, and CD8 memory on one plate. The full study reports these points: Incomplete sequencing was indicated by rarefaction of sorted-subset datasets, despite the large sequencing depth. When four donors were compared, the shared fraction of clonotypes was approximately 5% for naive CD4, 3% to 4% for naive CD8, 2% to 2.5% for memory CD4, and around 0.4% for memory CD8. Only blood was sampled, and tissue TCR repertoires likely differ from those in blood. Pairwise subsampling led to the expectation that sequencing depth would affect the degree of clonotype sharing among donors. Estimated clonotype richness was generally larger for naive than for memory subsets. Compared with non-shared clonotypes, the clonotypes found in all four sorted-subset donors had higher generation probabilities. The small number of donors limited the genetic and exposure-history diversity represented.

TCR CDR3 regions were amplified from genomic DNA by multiplex PCR using the deep immunoSEQ assay. Genomic DNA extracted from each cell subset was distributed evenly over all wells of several immunoSEQ 96-well plates, and each plate served as one replicate. For sorted subsets, about 200 ng genomic DNA, equal to tens of thousands of T cell genomes, was loaded into each replicate PCR. Purified libraries were quantified with a Qubit 3.0 fluorometer, sized on a Bioanalyzer 2100, and re-quantified with the KAPA Library Quantification kit. Each immunoSEQ 96-well plate was sequenced on its own single-read 150-cycle Illumina NextSeq 550 flow cell. The paper's processing steps were these. Because only junctional sequences without quality scores were contained in the immunoSEQ output, filtering matching that applied to full-length reads could not be performed. To assign V/J genes and CDR3, sequences were annotated using PyIR, a Python wrapper for IgBLAST v1.9, with IMGT germline references. Reads were filtered out if the reads had weak V/J assignments (E-value above 1e-6), no CDR3, stop codons, out-of-frame junctions, or ambiguous translated residues. A V3J clonotype was defined by an identical inferred V gene, J gene, and CDR3 amino acid sequence. Percentage overlap between repertoires was computed as shared unique clonotypes divided by the size of the smaller repertoire. Richness of each repertoire was evaluated using RTK rarefaction, the Chao1 estimator, and Recon v2.1 estimates of unobserved clonotypes. OLGA was used to compute generation probabilities for all TCRbeta clonotypes that the gDNA method yielded from a handful of donors. As stored in TCRdb, this immuneACCESS dataset retains in-frame rearrangements with V and J assigned. A fraction of the clones does not appear; measured against another copy, unresolved V genes explain less than half of the discrepancy, and the remainder lacks a known reason. Clone size and V and J calls were adopted from that table, with D and trimming inferred from the DNA. Present in this sample are approximately 700,000 clones, roughly 72% of which were seen just once. Roughly 1.9% of the sample lies in the top ten.

The donors were healthy, HIV-negative adults with no recently reported acute infections or vaccinations. Only Caucasian adults living in Nashville, Tennessee, USA were represented among the donors. CD4+ T cells were enriched by magnetic negative selection; naive cells were then positively selected on CD45RA, and the negative fraction formed the memory subset. Blood was collected by leukapheresis, and PBMCs were isolated by Ficoll-Histopaque density gradient centrifugation and then cryopreserved in liquid nitrogen vapor phase. Analytical flow cytometry was used to check the purity and quantity of every magnetically sorted T cell population. From each sorted fraction, genomic DNA was isolated and quantified by UV absorbance on a Nanodrop 2000c. There are 13 amino acids in the CDR3, from cysteine to phenylalanine inclusive. The read is trimmed to its CDR3 DNA, 39 bases read in frame from base 1. Taken from the germline V gene, the CDR1 and CDR2 loops are MNHNS and SASEGT. V is cut by 6 bases and J by 2 bases, and the space between the germline ends is 11 bases.

This chain is built from TRBV6-1 and TRBJ2-7, with the D gene uncertain. Specimen: memory CD4+ T cells sorted from blood. The label giving this sample's cell subset or site can be read as: CD45RA-negative fraction. The receptor comes from a woman aged 25 to 45 in good health. The CDR3 is CASRDPGPYEQYF. In nucleotides, the sequence is TGTGCCAGCAGAGATCCGGGCCCCTACGAGCAGTACTTC.